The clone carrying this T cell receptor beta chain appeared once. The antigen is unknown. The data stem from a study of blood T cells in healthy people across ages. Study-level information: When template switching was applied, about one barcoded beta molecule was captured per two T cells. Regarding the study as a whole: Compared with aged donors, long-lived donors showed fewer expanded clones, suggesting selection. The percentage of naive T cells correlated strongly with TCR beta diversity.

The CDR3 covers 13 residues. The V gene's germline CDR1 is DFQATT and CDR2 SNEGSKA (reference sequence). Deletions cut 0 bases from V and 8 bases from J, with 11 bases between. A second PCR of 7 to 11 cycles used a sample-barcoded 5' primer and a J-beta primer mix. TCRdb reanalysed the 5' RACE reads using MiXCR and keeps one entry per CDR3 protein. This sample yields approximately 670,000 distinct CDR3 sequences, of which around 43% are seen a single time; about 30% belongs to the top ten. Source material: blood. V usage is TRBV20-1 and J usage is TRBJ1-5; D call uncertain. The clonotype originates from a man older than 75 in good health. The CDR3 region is CSAREEPMEPQHF. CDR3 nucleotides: TGCAGTGCTAGAGAGGAACCCATGGAGCCCCAGCATTTT.